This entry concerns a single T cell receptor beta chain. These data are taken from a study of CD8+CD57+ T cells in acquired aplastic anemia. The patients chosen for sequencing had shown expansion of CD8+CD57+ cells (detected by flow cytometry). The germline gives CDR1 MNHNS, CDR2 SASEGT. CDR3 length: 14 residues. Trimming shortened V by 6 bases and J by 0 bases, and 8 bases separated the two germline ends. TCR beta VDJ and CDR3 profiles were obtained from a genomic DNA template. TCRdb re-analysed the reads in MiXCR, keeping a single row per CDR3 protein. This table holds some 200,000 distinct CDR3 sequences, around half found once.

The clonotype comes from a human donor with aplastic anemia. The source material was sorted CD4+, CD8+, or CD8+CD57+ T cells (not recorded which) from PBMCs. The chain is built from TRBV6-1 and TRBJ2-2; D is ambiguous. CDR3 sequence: CASRVSANTGELFF. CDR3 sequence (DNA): TGTGCCAGCAGGGTTTCCGCGAACACCGGGGAGCTGTTTTTT.